Reported below is one T cell receptor beta chain. The sample is drawn from a study of blood T cell repertoires in COVID-19. Looking at the study overall: Donors in the United States, Italy and Spain gave samples during acute or convalescent COVID-19. From T cells, B-cell-depleted T cells, or PBMCs came the material, which was cDNA or gDNA.

Per the original data handling: Reference gene primer amplification gave estimated nucleated cell counts. Using immunoSEQ multiplex PCR, the repertoire was profiled, and TCRdb retains in-frame clones only, with some absent. Clone size and the V and J calls come from that table; the DNA yielded D and trimming. This table has under 250,000 clones, roughly three quarters appearing once. The CDR3 spans 15 residues. V gave up 3 bases and J gave up 7 bases; unmatched junction bases: 7. Germline V CDR1 and CDR2: LNHDA, SQIVND (reference sequence). In Seattle, patients joined the study during active infection and were tracked longitudinally.

The rearrangement joins TRBV19 to TRBJ2-1; TRBD2 aligns across 9 bases. The sequenced material came from peripheral blood. The TCR comes from a woman between 40 and 50 years old with COVID-19, enrolled during active disease. The CDR3 spells CASSIIAGADNEQFF. The CDR3 DNA sequence: TGTGCCAGTAGTATTATAGCGGGAGCGGATAATGAGCAGTTCTTC. Full variable domain (missing parts from reference TRBV19 and TRBJ2-1): DGGITQSPKYLFRKEGQNVTLSCEQNLNHDAMYWYRQDPGQGLRLIYYSQIVNDFQKGDIAEGYSVSREKKESFPLTVTSAQKNPTAFYLCASSIIAGADNEQFFGPGTRLTVL.